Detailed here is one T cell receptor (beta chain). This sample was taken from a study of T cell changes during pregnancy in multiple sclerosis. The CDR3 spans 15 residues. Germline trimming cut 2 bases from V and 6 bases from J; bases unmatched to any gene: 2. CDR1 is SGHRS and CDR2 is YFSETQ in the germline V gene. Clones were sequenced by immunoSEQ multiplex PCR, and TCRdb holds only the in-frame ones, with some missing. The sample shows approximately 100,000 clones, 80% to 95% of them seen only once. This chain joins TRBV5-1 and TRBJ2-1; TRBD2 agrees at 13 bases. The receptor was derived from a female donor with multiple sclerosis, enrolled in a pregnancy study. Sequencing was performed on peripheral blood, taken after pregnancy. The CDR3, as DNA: TGCGCCAGCAGCTTACTAGCGGGGGGGCTCAATGAGCAGTTCTTC. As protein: CASSLLAGGLNEQFF.